This T cell receptor (beta chain) came from a study of blood T cell repertoires in COVID-19. The table came from immunoSEQ multiplex PCR; TCRdb's copy has only in-frame clones and leaves some out. The sample consists of 400,000 or so clones, around 91% of them appearing once. The ends were cut back, 6 bases at V and 3 bases at J, with 11 bases in the middle. This CDR3 has 13 residues. This chain links TRBV12-3 or TRBV12-4 with TRBJ1-1; D is perhaps TRBD1 (6 bases). This clonotype was obtained from a man aged 25 to 45 who had recovered from COVID-19. The sample taken for sequencing was PBMCs or T cells enriched from blood (not recorded which). CDR3 sequence (DNA): TGTGCCAGCAGGCAGGACAGTTACACTGAAGCTTTCTTT. The encoded protein is CASRQDSYTEAFF.